The present T cell receptor (beta chain) was sequenced within a study of blood T cell repertoires in COVID-19. Study-wide background: The cDNA or gDNA used as material had been derived from T cells, B-cell-depleted T cells, or PBMCs.

The authors' processing: Amplification of reference gene primers provided the estimated nucleated cell counts. Repertoires were generated with immunoSEQ multiplex PCR, while TCRdb's copy carries only in-frame clones and drops some. V and J calls and clone size are given by that table; D and trimming were obtained from the DNA. This sample carries some 200,000 clones, roughly four fifths of them seen once, and the ten largest clones take approximately 10%. Germline CDR1 reads LGHDT; CDR2 reads YNNKEL (reference sequence). Between the trimmed V and J ends, which lost 4 bases and 2 bases, there was a span of 11 bases. The CDR3 totals 14 residues. Donors were grouped by their self-reported clinical history. Recovered Cohort 3 donors showed two negative PCRs, clearance, or symptom resolution.

The TCR comes from a man aged 35 to 55 who had recovered from COVID-19. The sequencing input was PBMCs or T cells enriched from blood (not recorded which). V is TRBV3-1 (or the pseudogene TRBV3-2) and J is TRBJ1-1, with D hard to call. The CDR3: CASSPPPGNTEAFF. CDR3 sequence (DNA): TGTGCCAGCAGCCCTCCTCCGGGTAACACTGAAGCTTTCTTT.